These 10 T cell receptor beta chains originate from one sample sequenced in a study of HIV-infected patients and healthy controls. Roughly three months, about 14 weeks, into antiretroviral therapy, follow-up blood was collected. All unsorted peripheral T cells were captured because whole blood was used without fractionation. Reverse transcription used approximately 500 ng RNA and constant-region primers for alpha and beta. Using multiplexing indices, alpha and beta chain libraries were generated apart by chain-specific third strand synthesis. TCRdb re-called the 5' RACE reads with MiXCR, one entry per CDR3 protein. The table shows a few thousand distinct CDR3 sequences, with about 10% occurring only once. Sequences were derived from blood, sampled during antiretroviral therapy. The source is an adult with HIV infection.

This clonotype has a count of ten or more. The rearrangement uses TRBV29-1 and TRBJ1-1; the match to TRBD1 covers 8 bases. The CDR3 covers 12 residues. Per the germline V gene, CDR1 is SQVTM and CDR2 is ANQGSEA. V trimming: 5 bases; J trimming: 4 bases; junction bases outside the gene matches: 3. CDR3 region: CSVSTGATEAFF. The CDR3, as DNA: TGCAGCGTTTCGACAGGGGCCACTGAAGCTTTCTTT.

Many counts were recorded for this clonotype. The chain employs TRBV5-1 and TRBJ1-2, with D possibly matching TRBD1 (6 bases). The germline V gene has CDR1 SGHRS and CDR2 YFSETQ. V was shortened by 4 bases and J by 3 bases, with 19 bases between the two germline ends. The CDR3 is made up of 16 amino acids. CDR3 DNA sequence: TGCGCCAGCAGCCCCGGCCGGTGGGGGCAGGACTATGGCTACACCTTC. Translation gives CASSPGRWGQDYGYTF.

By sample fraction, this clonotype is medium-sized (0.01 to 0.1%). The chain combines TRBV7-2 with TRBJ2-1; 7 bases map to TRBD1. The CDR3 is 14 residues long. CDR1 is SGHTA, CDR2 FQGNSA, per germline. The V and J ends lost 5 bases and 4 bases, in that order; junction bases with no gene match: 5. DNA for the CDR3: TGTGCCAGCAGCGTCCGGGACAGTTACAATGAGCAGTTCTTC. Translated, it gives CASSVRDSYNEQFF. The whole variable domain, filled in from reference TRBV7-2 and TRBJ2-1, reads GAGVSQSPSNKVTEKGKDVELRCDPISGHTALYWYRQSLGQGLEFLIYFQGNSAPDKSGLPSDRFSAERTGGSVSTLTIQRTQQEDSAVYLCASSVRDSYNEQFFGPGTRLTVL.

This clonotype was found many times. The CDR3 region is CSAAQRAPNEQFF. The CDR3 DNA sequence: TGCAGTGCGGCTCAGAGGGCCCCCAATGAGCAGTTCTTC. V gene TRBV20-1 combines with J gene TRBJ2-1; maybe TRBD2 (5 bases). Germline values: CDR1 DFQATT, CDR2 SNEGSKA (reference sequence). The CDR3 has 13 amino acids. Trimming stripped 6 bases from V and 6 bases from J, with 15 bases between.

This clonotype was recorded at least ten times. The V call is TRBV7-2, the J call TRBJ2-1, with TRBD2 as a possible D gene (5 bases). Trimming removed 2 bases at V and 10 bases at J, with 12 bases between. The CDR3 contains 13 residues. The germline CDR1 and CDR2 sequences are SGHTA and FQGNSA. The chain's CDR3 is CASSLRGPTEQFF. The CDR3 nucleotides are TGTGCCAGCAGCTTACGGGGTCCGACGGAGCAGTTCTTC. Full variable domain (outside the CDR3, taken from reference TRBV7-2 and TRBJ2-1): GAGVSQSPSNKVTEKGKDVELRCDPISGHTALYWYRQSLGQGLEFLIYFQGNSAPDKSGLPSDRFSAERTGGSVSTLTIQRTQQEDSAVYLCASSLRGPTEQFFGPGTRLTVL.

This clonotype is medium-sized in the sample. The V call is TRBV5-6, the J call TRBJ2-1, with D possibly TRBD1 on 6 matching bases. The CDR3 totals 12 residues. V dropped 4 bases and J dropped 7 bases, with 9 bases sitting between them. Germline V gene lookup returns CDR1 SGHDT and CDR2 YYEEEE. CDR3 protein: CASSRDKNEQFF. The CDR3 DNA reads TGTGCCAGCAGCAGGGACAAAAATGAGCAGTTCTTC. Supplemented by reference TRBV5-6 and TRBJ2-1, the full variable domain reads DAGVTQSPTHLIKTRGQQVTLRCSPKSGHDTVSWYQQALGQGPQFIFQYYEEEERQRGNFPDRFSGHQFPNYSSELNVNALLLGDSALYLCASSRDKNEQFFGPGTRLTVL.

This clonotype is medium-sized in the sample. V usage is TRBV20-1 and J usage is TRBJ2-4, with TRBD2 as a possible D gene (6 bases). Germline V gives CDR1 DFQATT, CDR2 SNEGSKA (reference sequence). Trimming stripped 5 bases from V and 6 bases from J, with 8 bases between. The CDR3 runs to 11 residues. The CDR3 loop reads CSAPAGNIQYF. DNA of the CDR3: TGCAGTGCTCCAGCGGGAAACATTCAGTACTTC.

This clonotype was counted many times. This chain connects TRBV12-3 or TRBV12-4 to TRBJ2-7, with 9 bases that match TRBD2. The trim removed 5 bases at V and 6 bases at J, leaving 14 bases unmatched. CDR3 length: 16 amino acids. CDR3 bases: TGTGCCAGCAGTGGGCGACAGGGACTAGCCCGAGTCGAGCAGTACTTC. Translation gives CASSGRQGLARVEQYF.

This clonotype is medium-sized. V and J are TRBV4-1 and TRBJ2-1, with 9 bases identical to TRBD2. Trimming removed 2 bases from V and 1 base from J; junction bases left unmatched: 6. Germline CDR1 is MGHRA and CDR2 is YSYEKL. This CDR3 has 17 amino acids. The CDR3 loop is CASSQRASGTSYNEQFF. The CDR3 DNA follows: TGCGCCAGCAGCCAAAGGGCTAGCGGGACTTCCTACAATGAGCAGTTCTTC.

This clonotype qualifies as medium-sized. The chain combines TRBV3-1 with TRBJ1-1; D gene ambiguous. With 4 bases removed from V and 1 base from J, the gap between germline ends came to 7 bases. Germline-derived CDR1 and CDR2 are LGHDT and YNNKEL (reference sequence). The length of the CDR3 is 13 residues. The CDR3 DNA sequence: TGTGCCAGCAGCCCTACCACGAACACTGAAGCTTTCTTT. This encodes CASSPTTNTEAFF.